The present T cell receptor (beta chain) was sequenced within a study of T cells in Graves' hyperthyroidism and ophthalmopathy. This clonotype was counted ten times or more. Its antigen is still unknown. General study points: Ophthalmopathy got predicted by the model a median roughly 6.4 months before its onset. Blood also showed most of the thyroid clonotypes that were expanded above 0.001.

Authors of the study amplified TCR beta CDR3 regions from RNA transcripts. First-round RT-PCR of the TCR CDR3 relied on the HTBI primer set. Using its own MiXCR run on the multiplex PCR reads, TCRdb lists one record per CDR3 protein. The sample yields approximately 640,000 distinct CDR3 sequences, 17% seen once. Clinical symptoms, serum thyroxine, TRAb, thyroid ultrasound and orbital computed tomography established diagnosis. CDR1 and CDR2 (germline): LGHNT, FRNRAP. Trimming removed 6 bases from V and 5 bases from J; junction bases left unmatched: 6. The CDR3 sequence is 14 residues long. Sequenced input: blood. The V call is TRBV12-5, the J call TRBJ2-5, with 10 positions matching TRBD2. This TCR came from a man aged 45-60 years with Graves' hyperthyroidism. The CDR3 is CASGASGGGETQYF. In DNA, the CDR3 is TGTGCTAGTGGAGCTAGCGGGGGAGGGGAGACCCAGTACTTC.